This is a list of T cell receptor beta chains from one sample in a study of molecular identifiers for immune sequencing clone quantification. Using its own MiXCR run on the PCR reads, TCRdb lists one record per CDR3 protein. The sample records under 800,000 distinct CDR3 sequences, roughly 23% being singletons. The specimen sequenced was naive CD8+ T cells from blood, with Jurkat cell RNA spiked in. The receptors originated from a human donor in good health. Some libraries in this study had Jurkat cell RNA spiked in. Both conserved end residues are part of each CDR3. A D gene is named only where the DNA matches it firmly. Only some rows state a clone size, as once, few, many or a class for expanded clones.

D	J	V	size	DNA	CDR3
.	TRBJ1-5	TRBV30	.	TGTGCCTGGAGCCCTCAGGGACGCTATAGCAATCAGCCCCAGCATTTT	CAWSPQGRYSNQPQHF
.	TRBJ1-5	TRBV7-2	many	TGTGCCAGCAGCTTAGGGACGTCCCCAGGGCCCCAGCATTTT	CASSLGTSPGPQHF
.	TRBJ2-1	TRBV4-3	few	TGCGCCAGCAGCCCCGGAGTGGGGTACAATGAGCAGTTCTTC	CASSPGVGYNEQFF
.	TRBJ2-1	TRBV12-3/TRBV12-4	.	TGTGCCTGCAGGGGAGCGGACAGCTCCTACAATGAGCAGTTCTTC	CACRGADSSYNEQFF
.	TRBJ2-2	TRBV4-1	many	TGCGCCAGCAGCCAACCGGGGGAGATGGCCGGGGAGCTGTTTTTT	CASSQPGEMAGELFF
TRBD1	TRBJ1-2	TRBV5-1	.	TGCGCCAGCAGCTCGACAGGGGCTGCTAACTATGGCTACTCCTTC	CASSSTGAANYGYSF
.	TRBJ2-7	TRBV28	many	TGTGCCAGCAGTTTGGGGATGGGGACCGACGAGCAGTACTTC	CASSLGMGTDEQYF
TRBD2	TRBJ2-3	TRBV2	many	TGTGCCAGCAGTTTACCGACTAGCGGAACAAGCACAGATACGCAGTATTTT	CASSLPTSGTSTDTQYF
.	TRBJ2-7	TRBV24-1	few	TGTGCCAGCCAGATATCGGTGACCTACGAGCAGTACTTC	CASQISVTYEQYF
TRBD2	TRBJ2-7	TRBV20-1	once	TGCAGTGCTATAGGGACTAGCGGGATCTCCTACGAGCAGTACTTC	CSAIGTSGISYEQYF
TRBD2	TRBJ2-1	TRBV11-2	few	TGTGCCAGCAGCTTAGAGGCGGGAGGCCACAATGAGCAGTTCTTC	CASSLEAGGHNEQFF
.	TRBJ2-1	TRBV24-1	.	TGTGCCACCGCCGGGGCCCAAGGGCAGTTCTTC	CATAGAQGQFF
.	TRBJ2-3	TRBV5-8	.	TGTGCCAGCAGCTTGTTTGGGGGAACTAGCACAGATACGCAGTATTTT	CASSLFGGTSTDTQYF
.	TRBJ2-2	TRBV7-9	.	TGTGCCAGCAGCGCCCCAGGACTCCGCACCGGGGAGCTGTTTTTT	CASSAPGLRTGELFF
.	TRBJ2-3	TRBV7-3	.	TGTGCCAGCAGCTTTCGGCACCCAACCGATACGCTGTATTTT	CASSFRHPTDTLYF
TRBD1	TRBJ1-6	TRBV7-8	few	TGTGCCAGCAGCTGGGAAACAGGGGGCGGCTATAATTCACCCCTCCACTTT	CASSWETGGGYNSPLHF